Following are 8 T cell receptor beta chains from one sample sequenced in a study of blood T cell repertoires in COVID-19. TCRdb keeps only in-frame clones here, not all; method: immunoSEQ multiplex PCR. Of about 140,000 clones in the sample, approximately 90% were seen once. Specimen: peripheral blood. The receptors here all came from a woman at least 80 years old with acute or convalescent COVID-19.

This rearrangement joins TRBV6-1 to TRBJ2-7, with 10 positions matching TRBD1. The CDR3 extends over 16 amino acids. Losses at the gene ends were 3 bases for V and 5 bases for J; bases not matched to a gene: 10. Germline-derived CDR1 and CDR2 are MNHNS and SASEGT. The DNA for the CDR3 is TGTGCCAGCAGTGATGGTCCGGGACAGGGGTTTGACGAGCAGTACTTC. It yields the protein CASSDGPGQGFDEQYF.

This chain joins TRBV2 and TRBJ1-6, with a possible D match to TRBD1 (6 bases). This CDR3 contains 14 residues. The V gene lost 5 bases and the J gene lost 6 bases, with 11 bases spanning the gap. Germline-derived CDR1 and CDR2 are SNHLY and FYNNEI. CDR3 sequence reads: CASSPTGLNSPLHF. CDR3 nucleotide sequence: TGTGCCAGCAGTCCGACAGGTCTTAATTCACCCCTCCACTTT.

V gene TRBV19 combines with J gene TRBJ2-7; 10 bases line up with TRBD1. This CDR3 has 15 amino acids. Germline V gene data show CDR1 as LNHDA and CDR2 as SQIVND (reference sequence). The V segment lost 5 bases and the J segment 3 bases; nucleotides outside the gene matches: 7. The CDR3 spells CASSGRDRGFYEQYF. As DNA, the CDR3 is TGTGCCAGTAGTGGCCGGGACAGGGGTTTCTACGAGCAGTACTTC. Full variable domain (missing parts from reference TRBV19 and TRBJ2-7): DGGITQSPKYLFRKEGQNVTLSCEQNLNHDAMYWYRQDPGQGLRLIYYSQIVNDFQKGDIAEGYSVSREKKESFPLTVTSAQKNPTAFYLCASSGRDRGFYEQYFGPGTRLTVT.

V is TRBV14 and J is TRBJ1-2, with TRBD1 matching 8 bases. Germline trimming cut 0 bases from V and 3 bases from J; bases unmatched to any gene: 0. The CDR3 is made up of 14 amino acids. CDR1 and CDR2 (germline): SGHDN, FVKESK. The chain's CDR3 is CASSQEQGDYGYTF. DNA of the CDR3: TGTGCCAGCAGCCAAGAACAGGGGGACTATGGCTACACCTTC.

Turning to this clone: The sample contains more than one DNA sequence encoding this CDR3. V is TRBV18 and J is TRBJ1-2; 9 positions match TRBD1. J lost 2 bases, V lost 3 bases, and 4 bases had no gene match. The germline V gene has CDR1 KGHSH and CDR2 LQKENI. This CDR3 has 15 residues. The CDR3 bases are TGTGCCAGCTCACCGGGACAGGGTGAGAACTATGGCTACACCTTC. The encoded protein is CASSPGQGENYGYTF. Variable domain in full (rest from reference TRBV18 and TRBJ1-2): NAGVMQNPRHLVRRRGQEARLRCSPMKGHSHVYWYRQLPEEGLKFMVYLQKENIIDESGMPKERFSAEFPKEGPSILRIQQVVRGDSAAYFCASSPGQGENYGYTFGSGTRLTVV.

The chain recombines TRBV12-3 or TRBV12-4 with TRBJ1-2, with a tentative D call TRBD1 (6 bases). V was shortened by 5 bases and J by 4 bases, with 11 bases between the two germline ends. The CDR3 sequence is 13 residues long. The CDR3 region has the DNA TGTGCCAGCAGTACCCTGGACAGCTATGGCTACACCTTC. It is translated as CASSTLDSYGYTF.

The CDR3 reads CAISESPSGAGANVLTF. In nucleotides, the CDR3 is TGTGCCATCAGTGAGTCGCCTAGCGGGGCTGGGGCCAACGTCCTGACTTTC. The chain has TRBV10-3 and TRBJ2-6; 9 nucleotides match TRBD2. V lost 0 bases to trimming and J lost 2 bases; unmatched junction nucleotides: 2. The CDR3 consists of 17 residues. Germline V lookup: CDR1 ENHRY, CDR2 SYGVKD.

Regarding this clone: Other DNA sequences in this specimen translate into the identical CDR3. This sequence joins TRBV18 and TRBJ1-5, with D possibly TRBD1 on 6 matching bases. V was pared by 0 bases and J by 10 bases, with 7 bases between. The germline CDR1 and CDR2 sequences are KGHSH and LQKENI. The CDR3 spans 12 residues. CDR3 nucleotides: TGTGCCAGCTCACCACCGGGACAACCCCAGCATTTT. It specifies CASSPPGQPQHF.